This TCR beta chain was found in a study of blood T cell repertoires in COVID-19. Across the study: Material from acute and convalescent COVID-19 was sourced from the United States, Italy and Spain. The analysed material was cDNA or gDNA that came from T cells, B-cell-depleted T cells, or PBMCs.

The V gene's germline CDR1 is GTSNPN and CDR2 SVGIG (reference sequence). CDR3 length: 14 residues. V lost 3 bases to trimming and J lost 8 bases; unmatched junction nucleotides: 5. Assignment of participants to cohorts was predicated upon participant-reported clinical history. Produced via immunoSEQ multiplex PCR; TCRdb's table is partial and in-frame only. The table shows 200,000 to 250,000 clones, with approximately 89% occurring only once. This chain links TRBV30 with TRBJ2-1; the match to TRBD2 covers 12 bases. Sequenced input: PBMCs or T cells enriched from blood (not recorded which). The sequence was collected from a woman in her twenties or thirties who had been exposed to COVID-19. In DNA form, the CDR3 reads TGTGCCTGGAGCGCCGGGACTAGCGGGCATGAGCAGTTCTTC. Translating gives CAWSAGTSGHEQFF.